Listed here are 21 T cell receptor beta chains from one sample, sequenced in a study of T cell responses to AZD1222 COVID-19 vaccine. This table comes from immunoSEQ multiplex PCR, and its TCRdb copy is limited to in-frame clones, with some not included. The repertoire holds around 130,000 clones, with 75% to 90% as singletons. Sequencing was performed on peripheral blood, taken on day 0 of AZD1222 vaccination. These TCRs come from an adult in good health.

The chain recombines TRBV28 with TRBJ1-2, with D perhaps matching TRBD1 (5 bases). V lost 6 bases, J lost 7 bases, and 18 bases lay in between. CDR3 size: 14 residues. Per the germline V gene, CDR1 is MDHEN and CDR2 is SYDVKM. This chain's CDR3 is CASRNTGQTPGYTF. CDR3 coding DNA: TGTGCCAGCAGGAACACGGGGCAGACCCCTGGCTACACCTTC.

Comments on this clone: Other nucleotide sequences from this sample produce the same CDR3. CDR3 DNA sequence: TGTGCCAGCAGTTTAAATTCACCCCTCCACTTT. This codes for CASSLNSPLHF. The V and J genes are TRBV28 and TRBJ1-6, with unresolved D. V was trimmed by 2 bases and J by 7 bases, leaving 0 bases between them. The CDR3 loop spans 11 amino acids. Germline lookup yields CDR1 MDHEN and CDR2 SYDVKM.

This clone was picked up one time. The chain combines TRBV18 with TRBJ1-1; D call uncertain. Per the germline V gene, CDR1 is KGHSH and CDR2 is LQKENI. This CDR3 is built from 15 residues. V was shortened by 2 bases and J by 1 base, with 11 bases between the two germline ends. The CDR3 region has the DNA TGTGCCAGCTCACCAGTCGAAGTCGGGAACACTGAAGCTTTCTTT. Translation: CASSPVEVGNTEAFF.

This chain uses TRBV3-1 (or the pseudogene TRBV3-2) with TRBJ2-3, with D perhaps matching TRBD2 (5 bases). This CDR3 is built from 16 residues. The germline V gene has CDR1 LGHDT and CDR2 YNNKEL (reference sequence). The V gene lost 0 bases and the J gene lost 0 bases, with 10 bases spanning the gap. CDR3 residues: CASSQDRGLSTDTQYF. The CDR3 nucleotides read TGTGCCAGCAGCCAAGATCGAGGGCTTAGCACAGATACGCAGTATTTT.

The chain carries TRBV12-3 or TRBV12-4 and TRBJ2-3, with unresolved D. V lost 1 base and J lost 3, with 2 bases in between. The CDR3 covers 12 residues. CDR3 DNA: TGTGCCAGCAGTTTAGGAACAGATACGCAGTATTTT. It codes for CASSLGTDTQYF.

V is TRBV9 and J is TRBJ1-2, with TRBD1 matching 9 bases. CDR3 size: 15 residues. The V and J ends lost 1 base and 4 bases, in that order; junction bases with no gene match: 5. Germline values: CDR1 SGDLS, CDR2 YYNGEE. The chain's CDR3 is CASSVLGQGGYGYTF. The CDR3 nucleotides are TGTGCCAGCAGCGTACTGGGACAGGGAGGCTATGGCTACACCTTC.

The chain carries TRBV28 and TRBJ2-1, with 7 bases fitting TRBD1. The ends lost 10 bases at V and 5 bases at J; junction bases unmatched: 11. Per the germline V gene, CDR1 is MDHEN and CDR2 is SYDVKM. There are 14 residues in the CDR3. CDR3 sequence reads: CATSGTEINNEQFF. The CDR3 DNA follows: TGTGCCACCTCGGGGACAGAGATTAACAATGAGCAGTTCTTC.

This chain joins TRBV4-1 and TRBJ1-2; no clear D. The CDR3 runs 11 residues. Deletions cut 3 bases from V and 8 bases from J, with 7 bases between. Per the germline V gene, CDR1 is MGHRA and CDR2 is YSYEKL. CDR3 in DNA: TGCGCCAGCAGCCAGGGAACAGGCTACACCTTC. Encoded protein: CASSQGTGYTF.

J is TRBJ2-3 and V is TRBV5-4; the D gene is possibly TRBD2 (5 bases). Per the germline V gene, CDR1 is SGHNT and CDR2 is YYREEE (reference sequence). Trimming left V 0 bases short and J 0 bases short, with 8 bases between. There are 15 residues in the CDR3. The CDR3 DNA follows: TGTGCCAGCAGCTTGGACCAGCGGAGCACAGATACGCAGTATTTT. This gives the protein CASSLDQRSTDTQYF.

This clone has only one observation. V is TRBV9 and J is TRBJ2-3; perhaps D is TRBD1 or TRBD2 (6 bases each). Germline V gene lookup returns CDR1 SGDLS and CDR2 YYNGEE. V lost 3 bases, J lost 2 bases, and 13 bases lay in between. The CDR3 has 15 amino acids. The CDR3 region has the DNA TGTGCCAGCAGCGCCGCGGGACATAACACAGATACGCAGTATTTT. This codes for CASSAAGHNTDTQYF.

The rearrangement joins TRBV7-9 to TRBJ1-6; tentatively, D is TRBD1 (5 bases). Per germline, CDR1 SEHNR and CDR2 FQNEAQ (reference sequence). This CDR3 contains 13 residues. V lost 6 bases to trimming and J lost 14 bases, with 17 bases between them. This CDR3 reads CASSRAGTPSLHF. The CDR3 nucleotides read TGTGCCAGCAGTAGGGCCGGGACCCCCTCCCTCCACTTT.

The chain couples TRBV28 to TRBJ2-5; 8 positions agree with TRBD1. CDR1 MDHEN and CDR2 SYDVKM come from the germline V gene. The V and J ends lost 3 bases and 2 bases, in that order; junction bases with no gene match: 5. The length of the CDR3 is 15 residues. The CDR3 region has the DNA TGTGCCAGCAGTTTCCCAGGGGGCTATCAAGAGACCCAGTACTTC. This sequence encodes CASSFPGGYQETQYF.

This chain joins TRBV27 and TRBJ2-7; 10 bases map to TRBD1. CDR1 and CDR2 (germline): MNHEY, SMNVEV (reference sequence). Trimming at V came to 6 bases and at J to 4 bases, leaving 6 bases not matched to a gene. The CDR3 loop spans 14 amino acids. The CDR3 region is CASSARDRGYEQYF. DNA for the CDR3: TGTGCCAGCAGCGCTCGGGACAGGGGTTACGAGCAGTACTTC.

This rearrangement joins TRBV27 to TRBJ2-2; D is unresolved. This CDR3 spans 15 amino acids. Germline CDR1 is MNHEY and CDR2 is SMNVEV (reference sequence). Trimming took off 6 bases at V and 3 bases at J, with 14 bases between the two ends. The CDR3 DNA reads TGTGCCAGCAGAAGACTCGGATCGGACACCGGGGAGCTGTTTTTT. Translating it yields CASRRLGSDTGELFF.

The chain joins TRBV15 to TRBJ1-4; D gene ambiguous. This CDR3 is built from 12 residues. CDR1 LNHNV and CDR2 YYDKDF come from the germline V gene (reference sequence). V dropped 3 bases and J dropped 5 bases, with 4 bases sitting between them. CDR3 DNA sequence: TGTGCCACCAGCAGCCAAAATGAAAAACTGTTTTTT. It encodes CATSSQNEKLFF.

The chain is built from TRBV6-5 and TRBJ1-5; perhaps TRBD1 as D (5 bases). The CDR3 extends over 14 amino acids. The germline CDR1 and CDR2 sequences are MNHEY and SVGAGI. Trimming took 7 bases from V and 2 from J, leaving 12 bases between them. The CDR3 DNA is TGTGCCAGCACCAGGGACGGGGGCAATCAGCCCCAGCATTTT. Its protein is CASTRDGGNQPQHF.

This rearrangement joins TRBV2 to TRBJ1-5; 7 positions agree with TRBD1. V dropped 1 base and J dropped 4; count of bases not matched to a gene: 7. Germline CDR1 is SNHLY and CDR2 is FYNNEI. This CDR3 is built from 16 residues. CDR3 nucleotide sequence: TGTGCCAGCAGTGAAGGCCAGGGGGTGAAAAATCAGCCCCAGCATTTT. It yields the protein CASSEGQGVKNQPQHF. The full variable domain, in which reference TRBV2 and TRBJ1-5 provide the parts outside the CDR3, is EPEVTQTPSHQVTQMGQEVILRCVPISNHLYFYWYRQILGQKVEFLVSFYNNEISEKSEIFDDQFSVERPDGSNFTLKIRSTKLEDSAMYFCASSEGQGVKNQPQHFGDGTRLSIL.

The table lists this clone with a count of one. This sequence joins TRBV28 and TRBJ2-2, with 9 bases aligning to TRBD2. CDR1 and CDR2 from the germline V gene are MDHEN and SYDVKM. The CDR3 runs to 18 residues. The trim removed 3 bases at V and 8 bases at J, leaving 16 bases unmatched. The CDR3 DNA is TGTGCCAGCAGTTTCCCCCCAAGGCGGGGGGGTGGGCAAGGGGAGCTGTTTTTT. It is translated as CASSFPPRRGGGQGELFF. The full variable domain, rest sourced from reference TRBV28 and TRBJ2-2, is DVKVTQSSRYLVKRTGEKVFLECVQDMDHENMFWYRQDPGLGLRLIYFSYDVKMKEKGDIPEGYSVSREKKERFSLILESASTNQTSMYLCASSFPPRRGGGQGELFFGEGSRLTVL.

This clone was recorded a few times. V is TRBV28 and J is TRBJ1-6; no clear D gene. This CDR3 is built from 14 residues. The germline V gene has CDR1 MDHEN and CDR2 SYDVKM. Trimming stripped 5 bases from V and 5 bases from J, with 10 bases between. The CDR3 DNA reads TGTGCCAGCAGTCCCCTTGAGGATAATTCACCCCTCCACTTT. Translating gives CASSPLEDNSPLHF.

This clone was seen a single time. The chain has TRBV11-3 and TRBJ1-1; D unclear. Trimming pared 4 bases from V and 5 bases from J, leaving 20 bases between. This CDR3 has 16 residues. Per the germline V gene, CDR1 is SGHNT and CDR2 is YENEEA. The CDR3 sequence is CASSSSGGGRETEAFF. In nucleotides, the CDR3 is TGTGCCAGCAGCTCGTCGGGAGGAGGCAGAGAAACTGAAGCTTTCTTT.

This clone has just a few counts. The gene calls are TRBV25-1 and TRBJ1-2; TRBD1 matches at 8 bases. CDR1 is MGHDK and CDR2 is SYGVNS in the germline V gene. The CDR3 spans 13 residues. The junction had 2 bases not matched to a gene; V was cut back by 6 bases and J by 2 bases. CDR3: CASRDRENYGYTF. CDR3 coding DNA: TGTGCCAGCAGGGACAGGGAGAACTATGGCTACACCTTC.